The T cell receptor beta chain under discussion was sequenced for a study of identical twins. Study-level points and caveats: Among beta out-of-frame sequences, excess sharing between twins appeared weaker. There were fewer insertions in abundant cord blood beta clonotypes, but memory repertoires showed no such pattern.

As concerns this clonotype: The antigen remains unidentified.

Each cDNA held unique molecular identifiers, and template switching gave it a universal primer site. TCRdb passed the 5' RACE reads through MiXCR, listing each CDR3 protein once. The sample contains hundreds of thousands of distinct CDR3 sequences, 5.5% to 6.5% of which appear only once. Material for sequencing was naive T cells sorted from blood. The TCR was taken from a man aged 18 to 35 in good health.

CDR3 protein: CAWTSGLHTDTQYF. The CDR3 DNA reads as TGTGCCTGGACATCGGGGCTCCACACAGATACGCAGTATTTT. This chain connects TRBV30 to TRBJ2-3; either TRBD1 or TRBD2 may supply D (5 bases each). The V end lost 4 bases, the J end lost 2 bases, and 13 bases lay between the germline ends. The CDR3 consists of 14 residues. Germline CDR1 GTSNPN, CDR2 SVGIG (reference sequence).